This TCR beta chain was identified during a study of blood T cell repertoires in COVID-19. As for the study in general: COVID-19 samples from acute and convalescent phases originated in the United States, Italy and Spain. T cells, B-cell-depleted T cells, or PBMCs provided the cDNA or gDNA that served as material.

After removal of 0 bases from V and 0 bases from J, the junction contained 3 bases not matched to a gene. Germline V gene lookup returns CDR1 GTSNPN and CDR2 SVGIG (reference sequence). The CDR3 is 15 amino acids. The protocol was immunoSEQ multiplex PCR, while the TCRdb copy is restricted to in-frame clones and leaves out a portion. The sample lists fewer than 300,000 clones, approximately 84% occurring once. This sequence originates from a human donor with COVID-19, enrolled during active disease. The donor label of this sample is uncertain. Material for sequencing was peripheral blood. The genes are TRBV30 and TRBJ2-3, with TRBD2 matching over 7 bases. CDR3 residues: CAWSVAGSSTDTQYF. Here the CDR3 DNA reads TGTGCCTGGAGTGTAGCGGGGTCTAGCACAGATACGCAGTATTTT.